This is a list of T cell receptor beta chains from one sample in a study of blood T cell repertoires in COVID-19. Data came from immunoSEQ multiplex PCR; TCRdb stores just in-frame clones and leaves some out. The repertoire has some 530,000 clones, more than 85% of them found once; the top ten carry 8% to 9.5%. Sequencing input: PBMCs or T cells enriched from blood (not recorded which). The receptors come from a woman in her fifties or sixties who had recovered from COVID-19. Each CDR3 is given with its conserved first and last residue. The order of the fields is clone size, V gene, D gene, J gene, CDR3 DNA, CDR3 protein. The D gene is left open where the match is weak. Not every row has a clone size; where given, it reads once, few, many or a size class.

>.|TRBV11-2|TRBD2|TRBJ2-3
TGTGCCAGCAGCTCCGTGGGGGGGGTGATTTATACGCAGTATTTT
CASSSVGGVIYTQYF
>.|TRBV6-5|.|TRBJ1-2
TGTGCCAGCAGTTACGCCCATGGGCTTTTCTATGGCTACACCTTC
CASSYAHGLFYGYTF
>.|TRBV27|.|TRBJ2-3
TGTGCCAGCATGTTCGGGGGGCGTGGCACAGATACGCAGTATTTT
CASMFGGRGTDTQYF
>.|TRBV9|.|TRBJ2-1
TGTGCCAGCAGCGTATATAGCGGCCACTACAATGAGCAGTTCTTC
CASSVYSGHYNEQFF
>.|TRBV10-2|.|TRBJ2-3
TGCGCCAGCAGTCGGTCAGATACGCAGTATTTT
CASSRSDTQYF
>.|TRBV19|.|TRBJ1-5
TGTGCCAGCGCGGGGACGGATAGCAATCAGCCCCAGCATTTT
CASAGTDSNQPQHF
>.|TRBV29-1|TRBD1|TRBJ2-1
TGCAGCGTTGAAGGGGACAGGGGCTCCTACAATGAGCAGTTCTTC
CSVEGDRGSYNEQFF
>few|TRBV6-5|.|TRBJ1-2
TGTGCCAGCAGTTACATGTCCGCGAGCTATGGCTACACCTTC
CASSYMSASYGYTF
>.|TRBV14|.|TRBJ1-2
TGTGCCAGCAGCCAAGGACAGTTGTATGGCTACACCTTC
CASSQGQLYGYTF
>.|TRBV10-1|.|TRBJ2-3
TGCGCCAGCAGTGTCACTACCTCCTTAGATACGCAGTATTTT
CASSVTTSLDTQYF
>.|TRBV14|.|TRBJ1-2
TGTGCCAGCAGCCAAGATATCAGGGCGCGTGGCTACACCTTC
CASSQDIRARGYTF
>.|TRBV7-2|TRBD2|TRBJ2-5
TGTGCCAGCAGCCGTGGGACTAGCGGGCGCCTGTACCAAGAGACCCAGTACTTC
CASSRGTSGRLYQETQYF
>.|TRBV28|TRBD1|TRBJ2-2
TGTGCCAGCAGGACGGACAGGGGCAGTGACACCGGGGAGCTGTTTTTT
CASRTDRGSDTGELFF
>.|TRBV2|.|TRBJ1-2
TGTGCCAGCAGTGAACTGGGACTACATGGCTACACCTTC
CASSELGLHGYTF
>.|TRBV7-8|.|TRBJ1-6
TGTGCCAGCAGCTTCGGGTCACCCCTCCACTTT
CASSFGSPLHF
>.|TRBV5-4|.|TRBJ2-3
TGTGCCAGCAGCCTAAAGGGGTTGACAGGACCCACAGATACGCAGTATTTT
CASSLKGLTGPTDTQYF
>.|TRBV14|TRBD1|TRBJ1-2
TGTGCCAGCAGCCAAGCAGGGGGCCCTCTCCCCACCTTC
CASSQAGGPLPTF
>.|TRBV19|TRBD1|TRBJ1-4
TGTGCCAGTAGTATGTGGGGACGGACAGGGACGATCCTGGGCGGTGAAAAACTGTTTTTT
CASSMWGRTGTILGGEKLFF
>.|TRBV24-1|TRBD2|TRBJ2-1
TGTGCCACCAGTGATCCCGCTAGCGGGTTTAGGAATGAGCAGTTCTTC
CATSDPASGFRNEQFF
>.|TRBV6-5|TRBD1|TRBJ1-5
TGTGCCAGCAGTTACGACAGGGGGAGGCAGCCCCAGCATTTT
CASSYDRGRQPQHF
>.|TRBV7-9|TRBD1|TRBJ1-3
TGTGCCAGCAGCTTGGACAGGGGGCACGGAGACACCATATATTTT
CASSLDRGHGDTIYF
>.|TRBV2|TRBD1|TRBJ1-5
TGTGCCAGCAACAGGGGGGGACTAAGCAATCAGCCCCAGCATTTT
CASNRGGLSNQPQHF
>.|TRBV4-1|TRBD1|TRBJ1-4
TGCGCCAGCAGCCGGGACAGGGTCAATGAAAAACTGTTTTTT
CASSRDRVNEKLFF
>.|TRBV5-1|TRBD1|TRBJ2-3
TGCGCCAGCAGCCGGGACAGGGGGGCAGATACGCAGTATTTT
CASSRDRGADTQYF
>.|TRBV12-3/TRBV12-4|.|TRBJ1-5
TGTGCCAGCAGTTTAAAAGAGAACCAGCCCCAGCATTTT
CASSLKENQPQHF
>.|TRBV6-4|TRBD1|TRBJ1-3
TGTGCCAGCAGTGACGTTCGGGACAGGGAGAATAAAGTGGACACCATATATTTT
CASSDVRDRENKVDTIYF
>.|TRBV5-4|TRBD1|TRBJ1-4
TGTGCCAGCAGTGCGACAGGGGAGGAGGATGAAAAACTGTTTTTT
CASSATGEEDEKLFF
>.|TRBV19|.|TRBJ1-3
TGTGCCAGTAGTACTTCAGGTAGTCCTGGAAACACCATATATTTT
CASSTSGSPGNTIYF
>.|TRBV10-3|TRBD2|TRBJ2-3
TGTGCCATCAGTGAAGGACTAGCGGGGGAGAGCACGCAGTATTTT
CAISEGLAGESTQYF
>once|TRBV27|.|TRBJ1-5
TGTGCCAGCAGTTTAAACGGGTATCAGCCCCAGCATTTT
CASSLNGYQPQHF
>.|TRBV30|.|TRBJ1-1
TGTGCCTGGAGTGTACGGGGGGCTGGGGGAAACACTGAAGCTTTCTTT
CAWSVRGAGGNTEAFF
>.|TRBV2|.|TRBJ1-6
TGTGCCAGCAGTGGAGAGGCAAAGAGTTCACCCCTCCACTTT
CASSGEAKSSPLHF